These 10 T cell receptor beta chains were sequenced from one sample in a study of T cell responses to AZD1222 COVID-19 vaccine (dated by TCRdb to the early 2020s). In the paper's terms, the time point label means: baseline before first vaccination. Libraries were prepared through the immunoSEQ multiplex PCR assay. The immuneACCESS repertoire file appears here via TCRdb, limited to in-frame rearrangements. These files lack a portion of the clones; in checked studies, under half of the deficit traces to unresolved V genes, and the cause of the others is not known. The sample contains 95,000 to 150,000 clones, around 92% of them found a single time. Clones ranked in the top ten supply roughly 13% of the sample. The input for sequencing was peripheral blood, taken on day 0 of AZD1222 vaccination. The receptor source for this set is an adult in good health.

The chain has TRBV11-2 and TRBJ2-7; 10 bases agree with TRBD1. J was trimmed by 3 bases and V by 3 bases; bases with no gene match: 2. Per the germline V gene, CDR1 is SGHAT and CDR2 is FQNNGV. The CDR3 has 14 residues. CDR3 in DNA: TGTGCCAGCAGCTTGGACAGGGGGTACTACGAGCAGTACTTC. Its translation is CASSLDRGYYEQYF.

The CDR3 DNA reads as TGTGCCAGCAGCCCTGCCAGCGACCGTAATGAGCAGTTCTTC. This encodes CASSPASDRNEQFF. The V call is TRBV7-2, the J call TRBJ2-1; D is unresolved. The V end lost 5 bases, the J end lost 7 bases, and 15 bases lay between the germline ends. Germline CDR1 reads SGHTA; CDR2 reads FQGNSA. CDR3 length: 14 amino acids.

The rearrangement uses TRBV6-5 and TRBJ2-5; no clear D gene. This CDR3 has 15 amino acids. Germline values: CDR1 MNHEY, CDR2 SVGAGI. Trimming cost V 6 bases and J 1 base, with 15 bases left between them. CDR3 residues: CASRRLMVLQETQYF. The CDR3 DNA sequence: TGTGCCAGCAGACGCCTAATGGTCCTCCAAGAGACCCAGTACTTC.

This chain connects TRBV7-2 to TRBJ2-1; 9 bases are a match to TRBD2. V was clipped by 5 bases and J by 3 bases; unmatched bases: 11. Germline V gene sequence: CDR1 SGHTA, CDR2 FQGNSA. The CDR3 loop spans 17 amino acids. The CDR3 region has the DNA TGTGCCAGCAGCCCAGGTGCTCTAGCGGGACTCTACAATGAGCAGTTCTTC. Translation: CASSPGALAGLYNEQFF.

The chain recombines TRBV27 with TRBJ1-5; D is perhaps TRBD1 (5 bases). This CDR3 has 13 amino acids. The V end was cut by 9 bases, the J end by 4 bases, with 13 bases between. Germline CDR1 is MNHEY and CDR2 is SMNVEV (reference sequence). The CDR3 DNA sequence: TGTGCCAGTAGCTGGGGGGGGAATCAGCCCCAGCATTTT. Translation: CASSWGGNQPQHF.

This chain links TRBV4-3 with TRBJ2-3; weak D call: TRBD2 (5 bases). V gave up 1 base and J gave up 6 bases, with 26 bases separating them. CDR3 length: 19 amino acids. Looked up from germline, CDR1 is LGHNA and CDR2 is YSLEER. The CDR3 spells CASSQVGQRACPCLDTQYF. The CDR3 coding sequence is TGCGCCAGCAGCCAAGTGGGTCAGAGGGCATGTCCGTGTTTGGATACGCAGTATTTT.

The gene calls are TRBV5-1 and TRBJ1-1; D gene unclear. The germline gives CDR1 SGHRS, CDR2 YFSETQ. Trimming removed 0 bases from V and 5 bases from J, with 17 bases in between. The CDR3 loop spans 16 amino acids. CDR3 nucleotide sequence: TGCGCCAGCAGCTTGGAGATGACTGGCGCCAATACTGAAGCTTTCTTT. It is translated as CASSLEMTGANTEAFF.

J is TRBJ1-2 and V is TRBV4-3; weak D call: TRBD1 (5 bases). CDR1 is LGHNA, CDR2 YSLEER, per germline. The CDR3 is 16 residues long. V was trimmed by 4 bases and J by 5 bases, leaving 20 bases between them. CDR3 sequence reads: CASSPTSWLPGYGYTF. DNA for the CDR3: TGCGCCAGCAGCCCAACTTCATGGCTTCCAGGGTATGGCTACACCTTC.

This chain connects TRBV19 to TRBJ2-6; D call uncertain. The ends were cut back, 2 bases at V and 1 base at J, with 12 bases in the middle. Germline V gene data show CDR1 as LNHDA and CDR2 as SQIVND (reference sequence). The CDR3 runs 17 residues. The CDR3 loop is CASSILEFPSGANVLTF. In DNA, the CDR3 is TGTGCCAGTAGTATACTGGAGTTCCCATCTGGGGCCAACGTCCTGACTTTC.

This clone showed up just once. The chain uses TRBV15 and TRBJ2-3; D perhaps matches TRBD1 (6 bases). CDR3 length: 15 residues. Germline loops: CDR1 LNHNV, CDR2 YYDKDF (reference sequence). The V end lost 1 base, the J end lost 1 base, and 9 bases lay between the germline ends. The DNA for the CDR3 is TGTGCCACCAGCAGAGGGGGGCACGGCACAGATACGCAGTATTTT. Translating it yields CATSRGGHGTDTQYF. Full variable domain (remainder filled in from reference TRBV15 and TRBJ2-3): DAMVIQNPRYQVTQFGKPVTLSCSQTLNHNVMYWYQQKSSQAPKLLFHYYDKDFNNEADTPDNFQSRRPNTSFCFLDIRSPGLGDTAMYLCATSRGGHGTDTQYFGPGTRLTVL.